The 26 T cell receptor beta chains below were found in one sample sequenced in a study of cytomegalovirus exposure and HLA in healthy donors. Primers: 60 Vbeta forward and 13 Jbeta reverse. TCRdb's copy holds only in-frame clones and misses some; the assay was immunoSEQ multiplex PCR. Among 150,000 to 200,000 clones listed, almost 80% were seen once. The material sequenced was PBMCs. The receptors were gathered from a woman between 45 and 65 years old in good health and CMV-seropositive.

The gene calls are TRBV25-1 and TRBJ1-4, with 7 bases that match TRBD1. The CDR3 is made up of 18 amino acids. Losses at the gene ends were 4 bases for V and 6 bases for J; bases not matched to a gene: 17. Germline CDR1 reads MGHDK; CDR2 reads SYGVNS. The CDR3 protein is CASSGTPKNYRGYEKLFF. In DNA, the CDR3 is TGTGCCAGCAGTGGAACCCCGAAAAACTACAGGGGATATGAAAAACTGTTTTTT. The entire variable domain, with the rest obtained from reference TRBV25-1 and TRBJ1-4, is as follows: EADIYQTPRYLVIGTGKKITLECSQTMGHDKMYWYQQDPGMELHLIHYSYGVNSTEKGDLSSESTVSRIRTEHFPLTLESARPSHTSQYLCASSGTPKNYRGYEKLFFGSGTQLSVL.

The CDR3 DNA reads TGTGCCAGCAGCTTAGATCCTCGGACAGGGGGTAGAGGGGCCAACGTCCTGACTTTC. Its protein product is CASSLDPRTGGRGANVLTF. The rearrangement joins TRBV7-9 to TRBJ2-6, with 10 nucleotides matching TRBD1. The CDR3 runs to 19 residues. After removal of 1 base from V and 4 bases from J, the junction contained 10 bases not matched to a gene. The V gene's germline CDR1 is SEHNR and CDR2 FQNEAQ (reference sequence).

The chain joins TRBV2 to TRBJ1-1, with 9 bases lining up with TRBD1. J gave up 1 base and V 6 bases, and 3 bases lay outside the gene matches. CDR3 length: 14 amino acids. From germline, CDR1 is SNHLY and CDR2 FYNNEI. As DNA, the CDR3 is TGTGCCAGCAGCCAGGGACAGGGGAACACTGAAGCTTTCTTT. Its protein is CASSQGQGNTEAFF.

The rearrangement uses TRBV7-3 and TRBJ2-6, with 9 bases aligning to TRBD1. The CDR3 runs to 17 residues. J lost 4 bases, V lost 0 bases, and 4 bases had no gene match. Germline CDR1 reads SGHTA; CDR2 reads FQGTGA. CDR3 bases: TGTGCCAGCAGCTTAACGGGACAGGGATCCGGGGCCAACGTCCTGACTTTC. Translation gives CASSLTGQGSGANVLTF.

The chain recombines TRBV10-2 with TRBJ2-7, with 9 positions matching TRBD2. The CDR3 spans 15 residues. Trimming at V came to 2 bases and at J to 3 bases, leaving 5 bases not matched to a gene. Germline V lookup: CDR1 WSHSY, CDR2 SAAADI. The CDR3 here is CASSEVAGALYEQYF. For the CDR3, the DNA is TGCGCCAGCAGTGAGGTAGCGGGAGCTCTCTACGAGCAGTACTTC.

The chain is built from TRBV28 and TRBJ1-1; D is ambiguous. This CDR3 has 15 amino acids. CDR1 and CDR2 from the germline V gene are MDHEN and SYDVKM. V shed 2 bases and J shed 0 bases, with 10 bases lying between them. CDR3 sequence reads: CASSLASLLNTEAFF. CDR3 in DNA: TGTGCCAGCAGTTTAGCTTCACTTCTGAACACTGAAGCTTTCTTT. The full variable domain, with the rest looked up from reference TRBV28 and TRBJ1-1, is DVKVTQSSRYLVKRTGEKVFLECVQDMDHENMFWYRQDPGLGLRLIYFSYDVKMKEKGDIPEGYSVSREKKERFSLILESASTNQTSMYLCASSLASLLNTEAFFGQGTRLTVV.

The DNA of the CDR3 is TGTGCCAGCAGACCCGACAGGGGACACGAGCAGTACTTC. Protein sequence: CASRPDRGHEQYF. This chain uses TRBV9 with TRBJ2-7; 8 bases agree with TRBD1. Germline V CDR1 and CDR2: SGDLS, YYNGEE. The trim removed 5 bases at V and 5 bases at J, leaving 6 bases unmatched. This CDR3 comprises 13 residues.

This CDR3 is CASRWTGEETQYF. CDR3 DNA sequence: TGTGCCAGCAGATGGACAGGGGAAGAGACCCAGTACTTC. The chain joins TRBV2 to TRBJ2-5, with 9 nucleotides matching TRBD1. This CDR3 comprises 13 residues. V lost 6 bases to trimming and J lost 3 bases; unmatched junction nucleotides: 2. Per the germline V gene, CDR1 is SNHLY and CDR2 is FYNNEI.

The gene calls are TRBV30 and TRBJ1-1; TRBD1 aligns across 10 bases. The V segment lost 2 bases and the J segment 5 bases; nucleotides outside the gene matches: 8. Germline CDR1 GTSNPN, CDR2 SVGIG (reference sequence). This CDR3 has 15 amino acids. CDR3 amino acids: CAWSTRTGGRTEAFF. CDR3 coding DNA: TGTGCCTGGAGTACGCGGACAGGGGGAAGGACTGAAGCTTTCTTT. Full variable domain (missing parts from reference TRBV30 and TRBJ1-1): SQTIHQWPATLVQPVGSPLSLECTVEGTSNPNLYWYRQAAGRGLQLLFYSVGIGQISSEVPQNLSASRPQDRQFILSSKKLLLSDSGFYLCAWSTRTGGRTEAFFGQGTRLTVV.

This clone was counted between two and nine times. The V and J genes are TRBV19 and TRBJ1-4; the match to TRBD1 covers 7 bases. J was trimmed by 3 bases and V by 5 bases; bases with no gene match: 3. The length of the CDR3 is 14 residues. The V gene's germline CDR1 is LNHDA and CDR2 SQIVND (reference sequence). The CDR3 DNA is TGTGCCAGTAGTTCGGGACAGCCTAATGAAAAACTGTTTTTT. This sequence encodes CASSSGQPNEKLFF. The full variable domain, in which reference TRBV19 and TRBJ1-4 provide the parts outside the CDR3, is DGGITQSPKYLFRKEGQNVTLSCEQNLNHDAMYWYRQDPGQGLRLIYYSQIVNDFQKGDIAEGYSVSREKKESFPLTVTSAQKNPTAFYLCASSSGQPNEKLFFGSGTQLSVL.

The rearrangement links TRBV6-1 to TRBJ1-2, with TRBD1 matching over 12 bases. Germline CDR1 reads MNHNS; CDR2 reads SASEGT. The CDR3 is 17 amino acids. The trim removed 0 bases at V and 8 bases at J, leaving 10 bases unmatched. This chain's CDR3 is CASSEAEGDRGRWGYTF. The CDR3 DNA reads TGTGCCAGCAGTGAAGCGGAGGGGGACAGGGGGCGTTGGGGCTACACCTTC.

This CDR3 reads CASSSGTSVNEQFF. The CDR3 region has the DNA TGTGCCAGCAGCTCCGGGACTAGCGTTAATGAGCAGTTCTTC. The rearrangement links TRBV7-3 to TRBJ2-1, with 10 nucleotides matching TRBD2. The germline gives CDR1 SGHTA, CDR2 FQGTGA. V trimming: 4 bases; J trimming: 7 bases; junction bases outside the gene matches: 4. The CDR3 covers 14 residues.

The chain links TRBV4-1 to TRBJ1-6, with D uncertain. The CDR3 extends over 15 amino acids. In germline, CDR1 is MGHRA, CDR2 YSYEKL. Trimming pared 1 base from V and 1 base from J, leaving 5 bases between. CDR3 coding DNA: TGCGCCAGCAGCCAAGGGGAGTCCTATAATTCACCCCTCCACTTT. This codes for CASSQGESYNSPLHF.

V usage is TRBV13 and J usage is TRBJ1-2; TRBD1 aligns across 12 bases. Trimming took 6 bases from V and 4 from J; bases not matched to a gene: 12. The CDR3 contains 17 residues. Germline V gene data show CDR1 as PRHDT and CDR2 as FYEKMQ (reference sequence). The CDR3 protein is CASSPSPGQGAVYGYTF. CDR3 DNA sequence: TGTGCCAGCAGTCCTAGCCCGGGACAGGGGGCAGTCTATGGCTACACCTTC.

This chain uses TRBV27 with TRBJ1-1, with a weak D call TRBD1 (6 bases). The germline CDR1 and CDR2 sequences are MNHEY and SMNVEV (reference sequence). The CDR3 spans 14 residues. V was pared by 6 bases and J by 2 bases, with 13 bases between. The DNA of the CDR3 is TGTGCCAGCAGACGGGACACTCCAAACACTGAAGCTTTCTTT. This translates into CASRRDTPNTEAFF.

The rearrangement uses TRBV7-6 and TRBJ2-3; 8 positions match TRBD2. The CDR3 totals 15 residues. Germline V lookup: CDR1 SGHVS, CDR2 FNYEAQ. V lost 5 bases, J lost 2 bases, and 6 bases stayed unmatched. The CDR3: CASSAGGLATDTQYF. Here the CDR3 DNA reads TGTGCCAGCAGCGCGGGGGGACTCGCCACAGATACGCAGTATTTT.

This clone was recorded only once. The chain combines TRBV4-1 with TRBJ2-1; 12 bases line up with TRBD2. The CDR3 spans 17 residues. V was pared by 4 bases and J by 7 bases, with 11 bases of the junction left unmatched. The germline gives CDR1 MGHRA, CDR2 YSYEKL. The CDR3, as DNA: TGCGCCAGCAGCCCTCATCCTACTAGCGGGGGGTCGAATGAGCAGTTCTTC. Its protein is CASSPHPTSGGSNEQFF.

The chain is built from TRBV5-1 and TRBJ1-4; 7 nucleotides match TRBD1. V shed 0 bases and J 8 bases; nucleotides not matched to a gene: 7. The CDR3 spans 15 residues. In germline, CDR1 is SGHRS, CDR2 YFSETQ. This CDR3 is CASSLVRQGEEKLFF. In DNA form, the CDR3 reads TGCGCCAGCAGCTTGGTGAGACAGGGTGAAGAAAAACTGTTTTTT.

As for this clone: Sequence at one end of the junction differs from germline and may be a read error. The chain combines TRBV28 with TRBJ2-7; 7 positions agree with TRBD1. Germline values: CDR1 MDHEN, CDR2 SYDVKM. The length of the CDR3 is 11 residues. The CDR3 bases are TGTGCCAGCAGTTTCCTTGACAGGGCTTCCTTC. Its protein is CASSFLDRASF.

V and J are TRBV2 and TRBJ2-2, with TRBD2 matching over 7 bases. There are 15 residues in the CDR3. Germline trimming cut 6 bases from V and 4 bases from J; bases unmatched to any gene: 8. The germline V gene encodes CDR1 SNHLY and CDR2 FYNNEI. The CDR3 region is CASSAASGSTGELFF. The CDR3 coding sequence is TGTGCCAGCAGCGCGGCTAGCGGAAGCACCGGGGAGCTGTTTTTT.

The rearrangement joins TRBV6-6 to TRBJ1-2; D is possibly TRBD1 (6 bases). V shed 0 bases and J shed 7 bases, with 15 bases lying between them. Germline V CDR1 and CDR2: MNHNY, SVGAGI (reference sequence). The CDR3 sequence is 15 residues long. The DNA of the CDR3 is TGTGCCAGCAGTTACTCGACCGCCAGGGGAGTTGGCTACACCTTC. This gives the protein CASSYSTARGVGYTF.

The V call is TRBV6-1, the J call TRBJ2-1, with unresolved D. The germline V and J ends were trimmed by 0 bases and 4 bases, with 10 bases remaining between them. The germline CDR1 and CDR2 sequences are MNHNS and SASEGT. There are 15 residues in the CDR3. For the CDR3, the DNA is TGTGCCAGCAGTGAAGCCCATAGCCTATACAATGAGCAGTTCTTC. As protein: CASSEAHSLYNEQFF.

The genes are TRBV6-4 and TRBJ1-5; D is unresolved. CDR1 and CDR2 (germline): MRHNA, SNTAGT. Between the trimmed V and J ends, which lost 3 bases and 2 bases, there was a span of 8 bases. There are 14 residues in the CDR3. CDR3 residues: CASSEAGGNQPQHF. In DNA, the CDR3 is TGTGCCAGCAGTGAGGCGGGAGGCAATCAGCCCCAGCATTTT.

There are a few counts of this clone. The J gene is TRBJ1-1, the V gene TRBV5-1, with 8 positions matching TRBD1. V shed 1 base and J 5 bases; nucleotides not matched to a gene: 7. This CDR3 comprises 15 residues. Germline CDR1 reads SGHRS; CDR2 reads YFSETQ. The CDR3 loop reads CASSLRQGQDTEAFF. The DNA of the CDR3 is TGCGCCAGCAGCTTGAGACAGGGGCAGGATACTGAAGCTTTCTTT. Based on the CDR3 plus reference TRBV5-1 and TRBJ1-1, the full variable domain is KAGVTQTPRYLIKTRGQQVTLSCSPISGHRSVSWYQQTPGQGLQFLFEYFSETQRNKGNFPGRFSGRQFSNSRSEMNVSTLELGDSALYLCASSLRQGQDTEAFFGQGTRLTVV.

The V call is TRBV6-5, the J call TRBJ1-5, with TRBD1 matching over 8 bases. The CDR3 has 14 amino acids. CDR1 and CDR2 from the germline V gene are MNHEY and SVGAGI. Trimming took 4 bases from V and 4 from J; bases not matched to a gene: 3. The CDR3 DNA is TGTGCCAGCAGTTTGACAGGGGTAAATCAGCCCCAGCATTTT. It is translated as CASSLTGVNQPQHF.

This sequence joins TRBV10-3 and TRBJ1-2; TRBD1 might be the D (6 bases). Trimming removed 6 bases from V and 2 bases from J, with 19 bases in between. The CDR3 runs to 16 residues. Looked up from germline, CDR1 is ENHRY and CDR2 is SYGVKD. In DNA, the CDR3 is TGTGCCATCAGCCTGAGTTCCGGGACATCGAACTATGGCTACACCTTC. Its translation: CAISLSSGTSNYGYTF.